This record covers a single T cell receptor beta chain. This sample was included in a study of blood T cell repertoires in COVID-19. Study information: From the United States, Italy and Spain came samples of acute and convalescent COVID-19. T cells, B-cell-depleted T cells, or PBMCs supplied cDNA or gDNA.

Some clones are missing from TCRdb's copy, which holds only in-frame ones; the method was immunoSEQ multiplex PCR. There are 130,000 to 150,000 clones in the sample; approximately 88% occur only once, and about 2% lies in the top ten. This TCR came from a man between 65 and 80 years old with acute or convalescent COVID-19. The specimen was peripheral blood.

CDR3 bases: TGCAGCGTTGAAGCCCGGGTAGCGCAGTATTTT. Translating it yields CSVEARVAQYF. The chain recombines TRBV29-1 with TRBJ2-3; no firm D call. The germline V and J ends were trimmed by 1 base and 10 bases, with 9 bases remaining between them. The CDR3 is 11 amino acids. In germline, CDR1 is SQVTM, CDR2 ANQGSEA.